Listed below are T cell receptor beta chains from one sample, sequenced in a study of post-analysis software for immune sequencing data. TCRdb re-called the PCR reads with MiXCR, one entry per CDR3 protein. Counted here are 450,000 or so distinct CDR3 sequences, nearly 45% occurring once; the ten biggest clones make up over 10%. Source material: blood. The source is a girl between 5 and 17 years old with multiple sclerosis. CDR3s include the opening cysteine and the closing phenylalanine or tryptophan. D genes are given only for firm matches. Clone size is given for some rows only: seen once, a few or many times, or a class if the clone is expanded.

TRBV9,TRBJ2-1,TRBD2,.,CASSVTSGLDNEQFF,TGTGCCAGCAGCGTTACTAGCGGGTTGGACAATGAGCAGTTCTTC
TRBV5-1,TRBJ1-2,.,few,CASSFSVSGVSGYTF,TGCGCCAGCAGCTTCTCGGTTTCGGGGGTATCGGGCTACACCTTC
TRBV2,TRBJ1-2,.,few,CASSLGTAHYGYTF,TGTGCCAGCAGTCTTGGGACGGCTCACTATGGCTACACCTTC
TRBV20-1,TRBJ2-3,.,.,CSARMWDWGPDTQYF,TGCAGTGCTAGGATGTGGGACTGGGGTCCAGATACGCAGTATTTT
TRBV6-5,TRBJ2-3,TRBD2,few,CASSYATSGRTSTDTQYF,TGTGCCAGCAGTTACGCGACTAGCGGGAGAACTAGCACAGATACGCAGTATTTT
TRBV3-1,TRBJ2-7,.,once,CASSQDRPGEQYF,TGTGCCAGCAGCCAAGATCGCCCTGGCGAGCAGTACTTC
TRBV20-1,TRBJ2-1,TRBD2,.,CSASGRYSYNEQFF,TGCAGTGCTTCCGGGAGGTACTCCTACAATGAGCAGTTCTTC
TRBV6-5,TRBJ2-7,TRBD2,.,CAGRSLADLAYEQYF,TGTGCCGGCAGATCACTAGCGGACCTAGCCTACGAGCAGTACTTC
TRBV2,TRBJ1-1,TRBD1,few,CASIGQGGTEAFF,TGTGCCAGCATTGGACAGGGGGGCACTGAAGCTTTCTTT
TRBV7-2,TRBJ2-7,.,.,CASSFPPYEQYF,TGTGCCAGCAGCTTCCCCCCCTACGAGCAGTACTTC
TRBV29-1,TRBJ1-2,.,few,CSVVEGRPGYTF,TGCAGCGTTGTGGAGGGTAGACCTGGCTACACCTTC
TRBV7-6,TRBJ2-1,.,.,CASSLGPFSGLSYNEQFF,TGTGCCAGCAGCTTAGGACCCTTCTCGGGACTCTCTTACAATGAGCAGTTCTTC
TRBV28,TRBJ2-7,.,.,CASSLYPDPAYEQYF,TGTGCCAGCAGTTTATATCCTGACCCCGCCTACGAGCAGTACTTC
TRBV6-2/TRBV6-3,TRBJ2-5,TRBD2,.,CASSLGWTSAGETQYF,TGTGCCAGCAGTTTAGGTTGGACTAGCGCGGGGGAGACCCAGTACTTC
TRBV6-5,TRBJ1-2,TRBD1,few,CASRVTGSYGYTF,TGTGCCAGCAGGGTGACAGGGAGCTATGGCTACACCTTC
TRBV7-2,TRBJ2-5,.,.,CASSLEASDHNEQYF,TGTGCCAGCAGCTTAGAGGCTAGCGATCACAATGAGCAGTACTTC
TRBV6-5,TRBJ2-7,TRBD2,.,CASSSPSGAHYYEQYF,TGTGCCAGCAGTTCCCCTAGCGGGGCCCACTATTACGAGCAGTACTTC
TRBV28,TRBJ1-2,.,.,CASSQATMNYGYTF,TGTGCCAGCAGTCAGGCTACAATGAACTATGGCTACACCTTC
TRBV7-3,TRBJ2-1,TRBD2,.,CASSLRGGASGRDNEQFF,TGTGCCAGCAGCTTAAGAGGAGGAGCTAGCGGGAGGGATAATGAGCAGTTCTTC
TRBV27,TRBJ2-7,TRBD1,.,CASRPTGGDTYEQYF,TGTGCCAGCAGACCCACAGGGGGCGATACCTACGAGCAGTACTTC
TRBV6-5,TRBJ2-3,TRBD2,.,CASSYGSGYATDTQYF,TGTGCCAGCAGTTACGGTAGCGGGTATGCGACAGATACGCAGTATTTT
TRBV27,TRBJ2-7,.,.,CASSLSSGASYEQYF,TGTGCCAGCAGTTTATCGTCAGGGGCCTCCTACGAGCAGTACTTC
TRBV29-1,TRBJ2-5,.,once,CSVEGGTGRQETQYF,TGCAGCGTTGAGGGGGGGACAGGACGCCAAGAGACCCAGTACTTC